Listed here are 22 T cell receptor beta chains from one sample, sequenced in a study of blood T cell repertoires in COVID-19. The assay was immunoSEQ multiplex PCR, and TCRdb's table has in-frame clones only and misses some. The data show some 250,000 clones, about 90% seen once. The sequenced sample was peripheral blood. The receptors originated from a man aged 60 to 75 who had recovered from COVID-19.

The CDR3 sequence is CAWSGTGGYNSPLHF. As DNA, the CDR3 is TGTGCCTGGAGTGGGACAGGGGGATATAATTCACCCCTCCACTTT. The genes are TRBV30 and TRBJ1-6, with TRBD1 identical over 10 bases. The CDR3 extends over 15 amino acids. Germline V lookup: CDR1 GTSNPN, CDR2 SVGIG (reference sequence). After removal of 1 base from V and 4 bases from J, the junction contained 1 base not matched to a gene. The full variable domain, in which reference TRBV30 and TRBJ1-6 provide the parts outside the CDR3, is SQTIHQWPATLVQPVGSPLSLECTVEGTSNPNLYWYRQAAGRGLQLLFYSVGIGQISSEVPQNLSASRPQDRQFILSSKKLLLSDSGFYLCAWSGTGGYNSPLHFGNGTRLTVT.

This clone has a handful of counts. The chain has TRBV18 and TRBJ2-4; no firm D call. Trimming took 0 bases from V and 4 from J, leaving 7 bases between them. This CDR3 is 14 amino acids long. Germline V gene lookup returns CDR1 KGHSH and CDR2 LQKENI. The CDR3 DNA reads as TGTGCCAGCTCACCACCCGGCGGTAAAAACATTCAGTACTTC. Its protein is CASSPPGGKNIQYF.

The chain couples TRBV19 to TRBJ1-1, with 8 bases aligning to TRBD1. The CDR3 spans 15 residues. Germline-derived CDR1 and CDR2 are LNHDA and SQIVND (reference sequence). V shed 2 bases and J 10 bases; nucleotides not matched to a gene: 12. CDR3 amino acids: CASSITGQATAPAFF. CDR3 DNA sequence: TGTGCCAGTAGTATAACGGGACAGGCGACCGCCCCAGCTTTCTTT.

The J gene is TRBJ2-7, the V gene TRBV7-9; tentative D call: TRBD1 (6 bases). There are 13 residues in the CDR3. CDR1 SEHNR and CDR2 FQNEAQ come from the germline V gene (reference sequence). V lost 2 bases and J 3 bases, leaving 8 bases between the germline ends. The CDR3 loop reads CASSLPQGYEQYF. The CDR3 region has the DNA TGTGCCAGCAGCTTACCACAGGGCTACGAGCAGTACTTC.

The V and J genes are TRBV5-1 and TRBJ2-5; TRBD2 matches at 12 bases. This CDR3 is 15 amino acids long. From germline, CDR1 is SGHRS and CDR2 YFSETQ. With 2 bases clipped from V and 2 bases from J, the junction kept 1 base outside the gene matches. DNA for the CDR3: TGCGCCAGCAGCTTAGGACTAGCGGGGCAAGAGACCCAGTACTTC. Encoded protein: CASSLGLAGQETQYF.

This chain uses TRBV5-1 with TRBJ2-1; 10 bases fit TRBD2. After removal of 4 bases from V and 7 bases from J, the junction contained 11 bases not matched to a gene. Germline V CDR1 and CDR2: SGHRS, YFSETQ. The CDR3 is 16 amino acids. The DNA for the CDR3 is TGCGCCAGCAGCCCTTCAGTAGCGGGGGGAGGGAATGAGCAGTTCTTC. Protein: CASSPSVAGGGNEQFF.

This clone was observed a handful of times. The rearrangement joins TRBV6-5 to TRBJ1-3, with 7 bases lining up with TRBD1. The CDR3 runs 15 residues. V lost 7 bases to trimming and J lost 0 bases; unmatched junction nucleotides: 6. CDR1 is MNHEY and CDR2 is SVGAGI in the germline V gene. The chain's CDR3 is CASTGQLISGNTIYF. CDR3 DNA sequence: TGTGCCAGCACGGGACAGCTCATCTCTGGAAACACCATATATTTT.

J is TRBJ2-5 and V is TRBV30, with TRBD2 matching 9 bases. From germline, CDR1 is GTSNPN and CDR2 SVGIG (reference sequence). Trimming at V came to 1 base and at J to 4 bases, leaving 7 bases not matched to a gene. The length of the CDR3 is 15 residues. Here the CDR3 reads CAWSGGGALGETQYF. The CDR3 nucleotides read TGTGCCTGGAGTGGCGGGGGGGCTTTAGGAGAGACCCAGTACTTC.

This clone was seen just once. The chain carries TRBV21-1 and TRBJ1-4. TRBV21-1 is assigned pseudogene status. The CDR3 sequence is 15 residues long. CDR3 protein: CASSKDQPLNEKLFF. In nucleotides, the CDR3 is TGTGCCAGCAGCAAAGACCAACCACTAAATGAAAAACTGTTTTTT.

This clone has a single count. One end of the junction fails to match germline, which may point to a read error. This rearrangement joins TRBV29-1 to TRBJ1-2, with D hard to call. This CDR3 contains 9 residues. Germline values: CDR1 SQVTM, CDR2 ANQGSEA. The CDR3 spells CSVEQATSF. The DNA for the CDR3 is TGCAGCGTTGAACAGGCGACCAGCTTC.

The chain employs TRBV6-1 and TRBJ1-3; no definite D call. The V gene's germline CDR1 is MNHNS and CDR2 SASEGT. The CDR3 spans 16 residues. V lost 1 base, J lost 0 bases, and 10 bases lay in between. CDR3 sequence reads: CASSEVAYPSGNTIYF. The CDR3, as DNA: TGTGCCAGCAGTGAAGTGGCATACCCCTCTGGAAACACCATATATTTT.

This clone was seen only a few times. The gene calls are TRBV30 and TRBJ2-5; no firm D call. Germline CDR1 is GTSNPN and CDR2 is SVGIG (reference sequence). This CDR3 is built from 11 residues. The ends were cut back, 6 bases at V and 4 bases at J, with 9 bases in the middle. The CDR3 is CACSIRETQYF. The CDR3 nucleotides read TGTGCCTGCTCTATAAGAGAGACCCAGTACTTC.

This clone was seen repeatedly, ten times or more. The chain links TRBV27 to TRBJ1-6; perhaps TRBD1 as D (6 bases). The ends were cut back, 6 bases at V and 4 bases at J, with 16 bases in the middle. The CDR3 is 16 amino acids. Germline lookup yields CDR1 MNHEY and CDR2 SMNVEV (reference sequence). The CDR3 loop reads CASSRGGASYNSPLHF. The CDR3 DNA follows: TGTGCCAGCAGCCGGGGGGGGGCTTCGTATAATTCACCCCTCCACTTT.

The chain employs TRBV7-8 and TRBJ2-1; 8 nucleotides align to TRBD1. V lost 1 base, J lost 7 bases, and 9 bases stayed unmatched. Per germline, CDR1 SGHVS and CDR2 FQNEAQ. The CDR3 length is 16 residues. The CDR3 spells CASSLGVGRGLNEQFF. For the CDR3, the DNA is TGTGCCAGCAGCTTAGGCGTTGGCAGGGGGCTAAATGAGCAGTTCTTC.

The CDR3 DNA is TGTGCCAGCATTAGGAGGGGGGGATACAATGAGCAGTTCTTC. Its translation is CASIRRGGYNEQFF. The chain has TRBV6-5 and TRBJ2-1; tentative D call: TRBD2 (7 bases). Germline CDR1 is MNHEY and CDR2 is SVGAGI. The CDR3 totals 14 residues. V was clipped by 7 bases and J by 4 bases, with 14 bases between them.

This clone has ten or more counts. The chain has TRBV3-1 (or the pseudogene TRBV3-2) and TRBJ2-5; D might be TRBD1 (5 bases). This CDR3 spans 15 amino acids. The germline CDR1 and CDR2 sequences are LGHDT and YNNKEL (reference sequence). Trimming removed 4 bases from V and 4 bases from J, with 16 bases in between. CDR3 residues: CASSPRQLTSETQYF. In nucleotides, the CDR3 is TGTGCCAGCAGCCCCCGACAGCTGACGTCAGAGACCCAGTACTTC.

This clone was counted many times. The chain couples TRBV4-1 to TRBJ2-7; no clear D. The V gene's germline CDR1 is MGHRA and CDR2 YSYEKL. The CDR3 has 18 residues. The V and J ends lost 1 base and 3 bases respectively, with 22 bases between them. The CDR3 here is CASSQGPHTRFVIYEQYF. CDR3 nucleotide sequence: TGCGCCAGCAGCCAAGGTCCACACACAAGATTCGTTATCTACGAGCAGTACTTC.

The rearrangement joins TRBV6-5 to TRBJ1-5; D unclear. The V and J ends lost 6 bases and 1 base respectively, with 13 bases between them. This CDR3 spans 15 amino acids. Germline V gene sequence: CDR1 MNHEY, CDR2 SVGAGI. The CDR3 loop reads CASRVTRTSNQPQHF. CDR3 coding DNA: TGTGCCAGCAGAGTAACCCGAACAAGCAATCAGCCCCAGCATTTT.

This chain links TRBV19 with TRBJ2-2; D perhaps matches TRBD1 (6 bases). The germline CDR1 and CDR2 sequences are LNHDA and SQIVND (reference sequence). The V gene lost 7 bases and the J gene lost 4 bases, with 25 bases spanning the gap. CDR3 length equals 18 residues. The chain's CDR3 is CASIKLRSAGAITGELFF. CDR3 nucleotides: TGTGCCAGTATCAAATTAAGGTCGGCAGGGGCCATCACCGGGGAGCTGTTTTTT.

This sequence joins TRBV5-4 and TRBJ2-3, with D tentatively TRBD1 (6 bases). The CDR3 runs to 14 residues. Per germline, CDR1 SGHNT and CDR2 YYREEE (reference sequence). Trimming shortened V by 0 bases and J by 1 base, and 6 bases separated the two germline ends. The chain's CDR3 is CASSLGGRTDTQYF. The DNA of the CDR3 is TGTGCCAGCAGCTTGGGGGGGCGCACAGATACGCAGTATTTT.

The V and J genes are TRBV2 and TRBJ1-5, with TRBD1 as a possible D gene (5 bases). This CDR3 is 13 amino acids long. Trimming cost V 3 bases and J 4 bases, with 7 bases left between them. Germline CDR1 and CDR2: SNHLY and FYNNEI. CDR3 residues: CASSETVNQPQHF. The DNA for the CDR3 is TGTGCCAGCAGTGAGACAGTGAATCAGCCCCAGCATTTT.

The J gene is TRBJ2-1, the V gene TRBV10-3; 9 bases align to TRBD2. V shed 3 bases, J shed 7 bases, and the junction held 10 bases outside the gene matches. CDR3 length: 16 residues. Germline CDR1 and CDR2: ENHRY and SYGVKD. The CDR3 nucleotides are TGTGCCATCAGTGATGTAGCGGGGGCAGGTAGGAATGAGCAGTTCTTC. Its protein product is CAISDVAGAGRNEQFF.